A selection of T cell receptor beta chains follows, all from one sample in a study of blood T cell repertoires in COVID-19. Data came from immunoSEQ multiplex PCR; TCRdb stores just in-frame clones and leaves some out. The table lists about 140,000 clones, around 84% of them singletons. Sequencing was carried out using peripheral blood. These receptor sequences come from a man in his sixties with active or convalescent COVID-19. Both conserved end residues are part of each CDR3. D genes are given only for firm matches. For some rows the clone size is stated as once, few or many, or as a class when expanded; others skip it.

CDR3aa	CDR3nt	abundance	v_gene	j_gene	d_gene
CASRANTGGAGNTIYF	TGTGCCAGCAGAGCTAACACAGGGGGCGCGGGAAACACCATATATTTT	few	TRBV6-6	TRBJ1-3	TRBD1
CASSPRLARETQYF	TGTGCCAGCAGTCCGAGACTAGCGAGAGAGACCCAGTACTTC	-	TRBV27	TRBJ2-5	TRBD2
CASSIGLAGGREQFF	TGTGCCAGCAGTATCGGACTAGCGGGAGGTAGGGAGCAGTTCTTC	-	TRBV27	TRBJ2-1	TRBD2
CASGTNGNIQYF	TGTGCCAGCGGGACAAATGGCAACATTCAGTACTTC	-	TRBV11-2	TRBJ2-4	-
CASSVGSSGETQYF	TGTGCCAGCAGCGTAGGGTCGTCCGGAGAGACCCAGTACTTC	-	TRBV9	TRBJ2-5	-
CASGGTGWVGYTF	TGTGCCAGCGGGGGGACAGGGTGGGTTGGCTACACCTTC	once	TRBV6-5	TRBJ1-2	TRBD1
CASSLQDTNTEAFF	TGCGCCAGCAGCTTGCAGGACACCAACACTGAAGCTTTCTTT	-	TRBV5-1	TRBJ1-1	-
CASSLGVPGPTETQYF	TGTGCCAGCAGCTTAGGGGTTCCAGGCCCCACTGAGACCCAGTACTTC	once	TRBV7-6	TRBJ2-5	-
CASSLWRYGNYTGELFF	TGTGCCAGCAGCTTATGGCGTTACGGGAACTACACCGGGGAGCTGTTTTTT	-	TRBV11-2	TRBJ2-2	-
CSALKGVAYTEAFF	TGCAGCGCCTTGAAGGGAGTAGCTTACACTGAAGCTTTCTTT	-	TRBV29-1	TRBJ1-1	-
CASSSGNSPLHF	TGTGCCAGTAGTTCGGGGAATTCACCCCTCCACTTT	-	TRBV19	TRBJ1-6	-
CSVIRNEQFF	TGCAGCGTTATCAGGAATGAGCAGTTCTTC	-	TRBV29-1	TRBJ2-1	-
CASSNGQGTNEKLFF	TGCGCCAGCAGCAACGGACAGGGAACTAATGAAAAACTGTTTTTT	-	TRBV5-1	TRBJ1-4	TRBD1
CASSLRSREVQETQYF	TGTGCCAGCAGCTTACGTTCGCGGGAGGTTCAAGAGACCCAGTACTTC	-	TRBV7-9	TRBJ2-5	TRBD2
CASSIGSWNEQFF	TGTGCCAGCAGTATCGGGAGCTGGAATGAGCAGTTCTTC	-	TRBV6-2/TRBV6-3	TRBJ2-1	-
CASSLGGVGGEKLFF	TGTGCCAGCAGCTTAGGGGGGGTTGGAGGTGAAAAACTGTTTTTT	-	TRBV7-2	TRBJ1-4	-
CAPILSDEKLFF	TGTGCCCCCATCTTGTCCGATGAAAAACTGTTTTTT	-	TRBV24-1	TRBJ1-4	-
CASSLGGGPNYEQYF	TGTGCCAGCAGCCTAGGAGGTGGTCCTAACTACGAGCAGTACTTC	-	TRBV2	TRBJ2-7	-
CASSPLQDYEQYF	TGTGCCAGCAGCCCCCTACAGGACTACGAGCAGTACTTC	-	TRBV6-5	TRBJ2-7	-
CASSEGPGQGSGQFF	TGCGCCAGCAGTGAGGGGCCGGGACAGGGGTCGGGGCAGTTCTTC	-	TRBV10-1	TRBJ2-1	TRBD1
CASSYISGRGGNEQFF	TGTGCCAGCAGTTACATTAGCGGGAGAGGTGGGAATGAGCAGTTCTTC	-	TRBV6-5	TRBJ2-1	TRBD2
CASSQVGGTENQPQHF	TGCGCCAGCAGCCAAGTTGGCGGGACAGAAAATCAGCCCCAGCATTTT	-	TRBV4-1	TRBJ1-5	TRBD1
CASSKNQGAKGNTIYF	TGTGCCAGTAGCAAAAACCAGGGGGCGAAAGGAAACACCATATATTTT	-	TRBV19	TRBJ1-3	TRBD1
CASSHLSAGERNYEQYF	TGTGCCAGCAGTCACCTTTCGGCAGGGGAAAGGAACTACGAGCAGTACTTC	-	TRBV6-6	TRBJ2-7	-